This is a list of T cell receptor beta chains from one sample in a study of cytomegalovirus exposure and HLA in healthy donors. The data were produced by immunoSEQ multiplex PCR, yet TCRdb's version contains in-frame clones alone and is incomplete. The repertoire holds over 200,000 clones, 60% to 80% seen once, with under 2% in the top ten. What was sequenced was PBMCs. These receptors all come from a woman aged 25 to 39 in good health and CMV-seronegative. CDR3s include the opening cysteine and the closing phenylalanine or tryptophan. The D gene is left open where the match is weak. Where a row states a size, it is once, few, many or the class of an expanded clone; other rows omit it.

abundance,d_gene,v_gene,j_gene,CDR3aa,CDR3nt
-,-,TRBV27,TRBJ2-1,CATCSGLSSYNEQFF,TGTGCCACTTGCAGCGGGTTGAGCTCCTACAATGAGCAGTTCTTC
-,-,TRBV9,TRBJ2-7,CASSVGQSYEQYF,TGTGCCAGCAGCGTAGGACAGTCCTACGAGCAGTACTTC
-,TRBD2,TRBV25-1,TRBJ2-5,CASSEFGEGRETQYF,TGTGCCAGCAGTGAATTTGGGGAGGGTCGGGAGACCCAGTACTTC
once,-,TRBV11-3,TRBJ1-1,CASSLSQGTEAFF,TGTGCCAGCAGCTTATCGCAGGGCACTGAAGCTTTCTTT
-,TRBD1,TRBV19,TRBJ1-2,CASSGDRAYGYTF,TGTGCCAGTAGTGGGGACAGGGCCTATGGCTACACCTTC
-,TRBD2,TRBV15,TRBJ2-7,CATSRLSGASYEQYF,TGTGCCACCAGCAGACTAAGCGGGGCAAGCTACGAGCAGTACTTC
-,TRBD1,TRBV5-1,TRBJ1-2,CASSFDRGHGYTF,TGCGCCAGCAGCTTTGACAGGGGGCATGGCTACACCTTC
few,TRBD1,TRBV11-2,TRBJ1-4,CASSKDRVEKLFF,TGTGCCAGCAGCAAGGACAGGGTCGAAAAACTGTTTTTT
-,-,TRBV5-1,TRBJ1-1,CASSLTGPRDTEAFF,TGCGCCAGCAGCTTGACAGGGCCTAGGGACACTGAAGCTTTCTTT
many,-,TRBV7-3,TRBJ2-1,CASSLRVRAHNEQFF,TGTGCCAGCAGCTTAAGGGTGAGGGCCCACAATGAGCAGTTCTTC
once,-,TRBV21-1,TRBJ2-1,CASSSTDFRGTGSLF,TGTGCCAGCAGCTCCACAGATTTTAGAGGGACAGGATCCCTCTTC
few,TRBD1,TRBV7-9,TRBJ2-7,CASSLGHRGYEQYF,TGTGCCAGCAGCTTAGGGCACAGGGGGTACGAGCAGTACTTC
-,-,TRBV6-5,TRBJ1-6,CASSYSAGNSPLHF,TGTGCCAGCAGTTACTCGGCGGGGAATTCACCCCTCCACTTT
-,TRBD2,TRBV6-5,TRBJ2-5,CASSYGSGSTETQYF,TGTGCCAGCAGTTACGGTAGCGGGAGTACCGAGACCCAGTACTTC
few,-,TRBV7-8,TRBJ1-4,CASSLETATNEKLFF,TGTGCCAGCAGCTTAGAGACAGCAACTAATGAAAAACTGTTTTTT
-,-,TRBV5-1,TRBJ1-1,CAISPGTSFSQLDPEAFF,TGCGCCATCAGCCCCGGGACATCTTTTTCCCAACTGGACCCTGAAGCTTTCTTT
-,TRBD2,TRBV6-5,TRBJ2-2,CAIMGTSGKSGELFF,TGTGCCATCATGGGGACTAGCGGGAAATCCGGGGAGCTGTTTTTT
-,-,TRBV4-1,TRBJ2-2,CASSPDRPRTGELFF,TGCGCCAGCAGCCCCGACAGACCGCGCACCGGGGAGCTGTTTTTT
few,TRBD2,TRBV6-4,TRBJ2-1,CASSATSGSSEQFF,TGTGCCAGCAGTGCGACTAGCGGGAGTAGTGAGCAGTTCTTC
-,-,TRBV9,TRBJ2-5,CASSRQLQETQYF,TGTGCCAGCAGCCGACAGCTCCAAGAGACCCAGTACTTC
-,TRBD2,TRBV5-4,TRBJ2-5,CASSAGTSGGAVETQYF,TGTGCCAGCAGCGCTGGGACTAGCGGGGGGGCGGTGGAGACCCAGTACTTC
-,TRBD2,TRBV6-1,TRBJ2-3,CASSLLAGETDTQYF,TGTGCCAGCAGTTTACTAGCGGGAGAAACAGATACGCAGTATTTT
-,TRBD1,TRBV15,TRBJ2-3,CATSRDLGPRTGFTDTQYF,TGTGCCACCAGCAGAGATTTGGGTCCGCGGACAGGCTTCACAGATACGCAGTATTTT
-,-,TRBV25-1,TRBJ2-7,CASSPGTYTYEQYF,TGTGCCAGCAGCCCCGGGACATATACCTACGAGCAGTACTTC
-,-,TRBV11-2,TRBJ1-1,CASSLVMGQVNTEAFF,TGTGCCAGCAGCTTAGTAATGGGTCAGGTGAACACTGAAGCTTTCTTT
-,-,TRBV7-9,TRBJ1-1,CSSSFGGMNTEAFF,TGTTCCAGCAGCTTCGGGGGGATGAACACTGAAGCTTTCTTT
-,-,TRBV30,TRBJ1-4,CAWSSRGFSREKLFF,TGTGCCTGGAGTTCACGGGGGTTCAGTAGGGAAAAACTGTTTTTT
few,-,TRBV27,TRBJ2-5,CASSYSGLGETQYF,TGTGCCAGCAGTTATAGCGGACTCGGGGAGACCCAGTACTTC
few,-,TRBV21-1,TRBJ2-7,CASSKKRERLPPYEQYF,TGTGCCAGCAGCAAGAAGAGAGAGCGGCTACCCCCCTACGAGCAGTACTTC
once,-,TRBV9,TRBJ1-2,CASSRDSGWDYGYTF,TGTGCCAGCAGCAGAGACTCAGGGTGGGACTATGGCTACACCTTC
-,-,TRBV29-1,TRBJ1-2,CSVENPAQASGYNF,TGCAGCGTTGAAAACCCCGCACAGGCTTCGGGCTACAACTTC
-,TRBD1,TRBV4-1,TRBJ1-6,CASSLPGQGRSPLHF,TGCGCCAGCAGCCTTCCGGGACAGGGGCGGTCACCCCTCCACTTT
-,TRBD2,TRBV5-1,TRBJ2-1,CASSPSGRAVSQFF,TGCGCCAGCAGTCCGAGCGGGAGGGCAGTATCGCAGTTCTTC
-,TRBD2,TRBV7-3,TRBJ2-1,CASSPSVLAGVLGEQFF,TGTGCCAGCAGCCCATCGGTTCTAGCGGGAGTTTTGGGTGAGCAGTTCTTC
few,TRBD2,TRBV6-5,TRBJ2-7,CASRQTSGGAGEQYF,TGTGCCAGCAGACAGACTAGCGGGGGGGCCGGAGAGCAGTACTTC
-,-,TRBV27,TRBJ1-2,CASTARGDYGYTF,TGTGCCAGCACCGCACGAGGCGACTATGGCTACACCTTC
once,-,TRBV10-1,TRBJ2-2,CASSDLQGRGELFF,TGCGCCAGCAGTGATTTGCAGGGGAGAGGGGAGCTGTTTTTT
few,-,TRBV6-1,TRBJ1-2,CASTPGVGNGYNF,TGTGCCAGCACACCGGGGGTAGGGAATGGCTACAACTTC
-,-,TRBV30,TRBJ2-2,CAWSVTGWAGELFF,TGTGCCTGGAGTGTGACAGGTTGGGCCGGGGAGCTGTTTTTT
once,-,TRBV30,TRBJ1-2,CAWSVDWARRNTF,TGTGCCTGGAGTGTTGATTGGGCCCGACGCAACACCTTC
-,-,TRBV7-7,TRBJ2-3,CASSPAGTDTQYF,TGTGCTAGCAGCCCCGCGGGAACAGATACGCAGTATTTT
-,-,TRBV5-1,TRBJ2-5,CASSLRPMEGARLETQYF,TGCGCCAGCAGCTTGCGCCCTATGGAGGGAGCTAGGTTGGAGACCCAGTACTTC
-,-,TRBV7-9,TRBJ2-6,CASSLSGPSGANVLTF,TGTGCCAGCAGCTTGTCGGGTCCCTCTGGGGCCAACGTCCTGACTTTC
-,-,TRBV6-1,TRBJ1-2,CASSGRGVGIYGYTF,TGTGCCAGCAGTGGCAGGGGAGTTGGGATTTATGGCTACACCTTC
-,TRBD2,TRBV28,TRBJ2-3,CASSFLGSGLEFSGADTQYF,TGTGCCAGCAGTTTCCTAGGGTCGGGACTAGAGTTCTCTGGAGCAGATACGCAGTATTTT
-,-,TRBV7-9,TRBJ2-3,CSSSLSTDTQYF,TGTTCCAGCAGCCTAAGCACAGATACGCAGTATTTT
-,-,TRBV6-1,TRBJ1-2,CASCITGAVNYGYTF,TGTGCCAGCTGCATCACAGGAGCCGTCAACTATGGCTACACCTTC
few,-,TRBV5-1,TRBJ1-2,CASSLGVYGYTF,TGCGCCAGCAGCTTAGGGGTGTATGGCTACACCTTC
-,TRBD1,TRBV5-1,TRBJ1-2,CASSFRSGTGGGYTF,TGCGCCAGCAGCTTTCGTTCGGGGACAGGTGGTGGCTACACCTTC
once,-,TRBV4-1,TRBJ2-5,CASSRETGVRQETQYF,TGCGCCAGCAGCCGGGAAACGGGAGTCAGGCAAGAGACCCAGTACTTC
-,TRBD2,TRBV7-9,TRBJ2-1,CSSSLLAGGPTSSYNEQFF,TGTTCCAGCAGCTTATTAGCGGGAGGGCCAACAAGCTCCTACAATGAGCAGTTCTTC